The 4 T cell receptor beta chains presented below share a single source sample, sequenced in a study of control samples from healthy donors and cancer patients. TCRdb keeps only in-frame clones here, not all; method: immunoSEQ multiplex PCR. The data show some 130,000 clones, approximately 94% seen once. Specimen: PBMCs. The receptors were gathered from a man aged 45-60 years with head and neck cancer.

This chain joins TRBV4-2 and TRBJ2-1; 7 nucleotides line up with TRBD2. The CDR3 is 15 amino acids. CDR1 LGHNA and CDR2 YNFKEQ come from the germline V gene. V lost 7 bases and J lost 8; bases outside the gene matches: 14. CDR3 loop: CASTLRGEPVDEQFF. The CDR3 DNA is TGTGCCAGCACGTTACGGGGGGAACCGGTGGATGAGCAGTTCTTC.

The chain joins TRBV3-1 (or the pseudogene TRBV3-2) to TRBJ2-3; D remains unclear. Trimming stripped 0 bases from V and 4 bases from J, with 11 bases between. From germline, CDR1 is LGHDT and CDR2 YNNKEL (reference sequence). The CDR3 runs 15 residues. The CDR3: CASSQELLDADTQYF. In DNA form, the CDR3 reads TGTGCCAGCAGCCAAGAGCTCCTAGACGCAGATACGCAGTATTTT.

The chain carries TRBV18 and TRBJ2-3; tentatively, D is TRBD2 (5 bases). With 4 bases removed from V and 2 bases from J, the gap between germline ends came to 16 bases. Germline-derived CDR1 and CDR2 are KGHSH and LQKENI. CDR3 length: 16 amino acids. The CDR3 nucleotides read TGTGCCAGCTCACGTCGAGCGGACCTTACCACAGATACGCAGTATTTT. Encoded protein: CASSRRADLTTDTQYF. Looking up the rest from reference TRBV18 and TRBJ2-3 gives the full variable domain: NAGVMQNPRHLVRRRGQEARLRCSPMKGHSHVYWYRQLPEEGLKFMVYLQKENIIDESGMPKERFSAEFPKEGPSILRIQQVVRGDSAAYFCASSRRADLTTDTQYFGPGTRLTVL.

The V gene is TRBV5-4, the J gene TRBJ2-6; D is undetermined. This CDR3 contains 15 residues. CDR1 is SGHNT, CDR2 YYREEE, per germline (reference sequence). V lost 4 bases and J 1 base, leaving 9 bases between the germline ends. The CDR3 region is CASSVGGSGANVLTF. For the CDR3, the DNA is TGTGCCAGCAGCGTGGGTGGATCTGGGGCCAACGTCCTGACTTTC.